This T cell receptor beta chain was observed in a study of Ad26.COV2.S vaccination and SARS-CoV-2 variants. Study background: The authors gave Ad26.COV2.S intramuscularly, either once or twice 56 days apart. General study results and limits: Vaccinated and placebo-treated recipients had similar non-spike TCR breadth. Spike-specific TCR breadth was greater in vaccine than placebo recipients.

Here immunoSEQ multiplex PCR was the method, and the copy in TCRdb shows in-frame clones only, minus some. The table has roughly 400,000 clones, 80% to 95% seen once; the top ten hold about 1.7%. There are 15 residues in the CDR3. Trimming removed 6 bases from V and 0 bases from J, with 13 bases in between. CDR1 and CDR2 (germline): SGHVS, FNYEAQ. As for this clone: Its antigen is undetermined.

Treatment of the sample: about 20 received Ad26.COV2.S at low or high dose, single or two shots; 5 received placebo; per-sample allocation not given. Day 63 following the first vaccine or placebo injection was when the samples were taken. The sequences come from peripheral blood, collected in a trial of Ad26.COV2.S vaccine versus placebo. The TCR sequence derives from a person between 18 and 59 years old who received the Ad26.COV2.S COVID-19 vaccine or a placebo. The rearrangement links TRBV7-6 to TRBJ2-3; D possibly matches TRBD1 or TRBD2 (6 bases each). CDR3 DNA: TGTGCCAGCAGTTTCGGGGGCTTTAGCACAGATACGCAGTATTTT. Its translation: CASSFGGFSTDTQYF.